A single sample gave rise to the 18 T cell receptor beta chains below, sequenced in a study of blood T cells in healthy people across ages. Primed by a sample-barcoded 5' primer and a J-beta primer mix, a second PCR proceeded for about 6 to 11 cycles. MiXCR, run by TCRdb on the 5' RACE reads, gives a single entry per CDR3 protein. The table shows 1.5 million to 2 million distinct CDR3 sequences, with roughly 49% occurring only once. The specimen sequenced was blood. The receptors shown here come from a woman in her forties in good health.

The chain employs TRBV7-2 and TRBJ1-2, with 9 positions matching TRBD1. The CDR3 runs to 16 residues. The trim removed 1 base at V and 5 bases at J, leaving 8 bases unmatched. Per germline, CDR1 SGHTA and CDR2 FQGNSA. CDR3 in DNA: TGTGCCAGCAGCTTAGAGCCCTTGGACAGGGGTTATGGCTACACCTTC. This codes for CASSLEPLDRGYGYTF.

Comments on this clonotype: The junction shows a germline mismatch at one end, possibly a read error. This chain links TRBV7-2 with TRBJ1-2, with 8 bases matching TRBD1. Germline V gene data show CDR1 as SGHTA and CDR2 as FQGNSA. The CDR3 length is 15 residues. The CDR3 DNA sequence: TGTGCCAACAGCTTAGCGGGGGGACAGGTGGGCGGCTACACCTTC. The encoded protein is CANSLAGGQVGGYTF.

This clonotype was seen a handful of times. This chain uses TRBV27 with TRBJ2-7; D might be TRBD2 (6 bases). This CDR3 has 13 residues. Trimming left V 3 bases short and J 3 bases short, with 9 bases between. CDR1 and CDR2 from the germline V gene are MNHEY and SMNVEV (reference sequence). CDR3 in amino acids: CASSFWGDYEQYF. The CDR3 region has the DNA TGTGCCAGCAGTTTTTGGGGGGACTACGAGCAGTACTTC.

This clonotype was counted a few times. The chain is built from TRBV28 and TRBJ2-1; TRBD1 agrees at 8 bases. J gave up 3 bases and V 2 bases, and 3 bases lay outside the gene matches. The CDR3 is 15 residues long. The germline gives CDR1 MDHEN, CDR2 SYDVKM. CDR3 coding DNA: TGTGCCAGCAGTTTACAGGGGGCAATCTACAATGAGCAGTTCTTC. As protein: CASSLQGAIYNEQFF.

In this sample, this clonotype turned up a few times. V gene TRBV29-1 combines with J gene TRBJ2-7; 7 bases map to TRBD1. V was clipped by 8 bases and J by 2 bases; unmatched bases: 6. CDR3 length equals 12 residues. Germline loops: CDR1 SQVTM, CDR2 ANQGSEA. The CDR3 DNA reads TGCAGCTCTATGACAGGGACCTACGAGCAGTACTTC. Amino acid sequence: CSSMTGTYEQYF.

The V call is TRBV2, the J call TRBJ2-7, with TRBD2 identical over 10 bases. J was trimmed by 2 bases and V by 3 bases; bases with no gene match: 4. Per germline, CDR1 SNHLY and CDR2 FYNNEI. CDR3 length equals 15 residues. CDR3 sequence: CASSDPAGGTYEQYF. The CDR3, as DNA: TGTGCCAGCAGTGATCCAGCGGGGGGGACCTACGAGCAGTACTTC.

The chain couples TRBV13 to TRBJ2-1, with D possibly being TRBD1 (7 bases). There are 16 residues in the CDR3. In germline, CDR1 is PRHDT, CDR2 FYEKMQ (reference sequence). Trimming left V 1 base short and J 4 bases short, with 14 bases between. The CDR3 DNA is TGTGCCAGCAGCTTAGAGGGGCAGGGGGGTTACAATGAGCAGTTCTTC. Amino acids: CASSLEGQGGYNEQFF.

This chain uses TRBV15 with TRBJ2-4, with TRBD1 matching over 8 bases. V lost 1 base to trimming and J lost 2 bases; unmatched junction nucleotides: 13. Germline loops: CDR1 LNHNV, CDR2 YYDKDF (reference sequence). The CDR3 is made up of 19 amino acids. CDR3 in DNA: TGTGCCACCAGCAGAGGCGACCCAGGGGGCGCGATGTCCAAAAACATTCAGTACTTC. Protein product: CATSRGDPGGAMSKNIQYF.

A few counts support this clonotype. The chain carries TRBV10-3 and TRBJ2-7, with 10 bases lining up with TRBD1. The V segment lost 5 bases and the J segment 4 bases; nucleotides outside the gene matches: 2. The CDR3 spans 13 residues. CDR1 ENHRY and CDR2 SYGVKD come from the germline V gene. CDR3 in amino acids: CAISWDRGYEQYF. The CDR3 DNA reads TGTGCCATCAGTTGGGACAGGGGTTACGAGCAGTACTTC.

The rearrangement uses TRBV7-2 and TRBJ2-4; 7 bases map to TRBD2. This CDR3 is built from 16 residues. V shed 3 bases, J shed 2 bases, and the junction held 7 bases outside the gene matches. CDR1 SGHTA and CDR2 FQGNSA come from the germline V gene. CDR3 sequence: CASSFLTSSTKNIQYF. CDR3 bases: TGTGCCAGCAGCTTCTTGACTAGCAGTACCAAAAACATTCAGTACTTC.

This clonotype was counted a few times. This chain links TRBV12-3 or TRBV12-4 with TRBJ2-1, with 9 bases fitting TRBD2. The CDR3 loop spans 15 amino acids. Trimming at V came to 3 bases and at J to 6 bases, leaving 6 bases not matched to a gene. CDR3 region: CASSFQGLASNEQFF. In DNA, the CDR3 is TGTGCCAGCAGTTTCCAGGGACTAGCATCCAATGAGCAGTTCTTC.

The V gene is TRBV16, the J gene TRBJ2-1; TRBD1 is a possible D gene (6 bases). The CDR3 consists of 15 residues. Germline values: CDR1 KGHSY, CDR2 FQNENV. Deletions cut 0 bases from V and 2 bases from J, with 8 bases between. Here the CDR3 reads CASSQSRTAYNEQFF. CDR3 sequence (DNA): TGTGCCAGCAGCCAATCCCGGACAGCCTACAATGAGCAGTTCTTC. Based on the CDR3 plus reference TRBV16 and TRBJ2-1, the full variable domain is GEEVAQTPKHLVRGEGQKAKLYCAPIKGHSYVFWYQQVLKNEFKFLISFQNENVFDETGMPKERFSAKCLPNSPCSLEIQATKLEDSAVYFCASSQSRTAYNEQFFGPGTRLTVL.

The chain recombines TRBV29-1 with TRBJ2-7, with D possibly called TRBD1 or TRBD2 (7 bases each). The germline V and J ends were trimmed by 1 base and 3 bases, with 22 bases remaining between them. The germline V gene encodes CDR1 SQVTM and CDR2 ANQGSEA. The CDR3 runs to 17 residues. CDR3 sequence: CSVEARAGTGESYEQYF. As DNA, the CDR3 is TGCAGCGTTGAAGCCCGAGCGGGAACAGGGGAAAGCTACGAGCAGTACTTC.

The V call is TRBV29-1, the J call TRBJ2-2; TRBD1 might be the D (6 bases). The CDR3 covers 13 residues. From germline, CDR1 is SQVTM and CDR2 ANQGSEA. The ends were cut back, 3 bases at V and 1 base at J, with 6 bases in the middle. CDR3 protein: CSVDRGNTGELFF. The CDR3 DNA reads TGCAGCGTTGACAGGGGGAACACCGGGGAGCTGTTTTTT.

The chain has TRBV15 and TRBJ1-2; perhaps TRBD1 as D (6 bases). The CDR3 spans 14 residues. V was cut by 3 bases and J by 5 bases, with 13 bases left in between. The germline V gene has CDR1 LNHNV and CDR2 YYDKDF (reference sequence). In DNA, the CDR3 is TGTGCCACCAGCAGTACCACAGGGAGTTATGGCTACACCTTC. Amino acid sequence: CATSSTTGSYGYTF.

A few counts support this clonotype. The CDR3: CSAVGLAESNEQFF. CDR3 bases: TGCAGTGCCGTTGGACTAGCGGAAAGCAATGAGCAGTTCTTC. This chain connects TRBV20-1 to TRBJ2-1, with 10 bases identical to TRBD2. This CDR3 has 14 residues. V lost 6 bases and J lost 6; bases outside the gene matches: 8. CDR1 is DFQATT, CDR2 SNEGSKA, per germline (reference sequence).

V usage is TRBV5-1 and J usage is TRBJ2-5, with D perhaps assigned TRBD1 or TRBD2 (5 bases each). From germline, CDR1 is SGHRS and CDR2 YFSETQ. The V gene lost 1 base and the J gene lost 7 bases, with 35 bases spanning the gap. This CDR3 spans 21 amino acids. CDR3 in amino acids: CASSLSGESSWGRPTSGTQYF. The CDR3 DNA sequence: TGCGCCAGCAGCTTGTCTGGGGAAAGTAGTTGGGGACGACCAACCTCTGGGACCCAGTACTTC.

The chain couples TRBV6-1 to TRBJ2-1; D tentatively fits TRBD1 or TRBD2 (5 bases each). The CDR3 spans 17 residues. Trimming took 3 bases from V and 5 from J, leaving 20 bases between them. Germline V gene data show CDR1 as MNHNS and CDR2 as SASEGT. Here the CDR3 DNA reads TGTGCCAGCAGTGACACCCTCGGGACCGTCATCGACAATGAGCAGTTCTTC. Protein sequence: CASSDTLGTVIDNEQFF.